These 20 T cell receptor beta chains were all obtained from the same sample, sequenced in a study of T cell responses to AZD1222 COVID-19 vaccine. Assay: immunoSEQ multiplex PCR; the TCRdb copy retains only in-frame clones and omits some. The sample has about 110,000 clones; roughly nine tenths are singletons. The sequencing used peripheral blood, collected on day 0 of AZD1222 vaccination. These receptors came from an adult in good health.

This clone has only a few counts. V gene TRBV10-1 combines with J gene TRBJ1-1; 7 positions match TRBD1. V was clipped by 6 bases and J by 0 bases; unmatched bases: 10. The CDR3 extends over 16 amino acids. Germline V CDR1 and CDR2: WNHNN, SYGVQD (reference sequence). Written as DNA, the CDR3 is TGCGCCAGCAGCCCCGGGACAGCGGCCATGAACACTGAAGCTTTCTTT. Protein: CASSPGTAAMNTEAFF.

The chain has TRBV18 and TRBJ1-1; a weak D match, TRBD1 (5 bases). The germline CDR1 and CDR2 sequences are KGHSH and LQKENI. V was clipped by 4 bases and J by 3 bases, with 12 bases between them. The CDR3 is 14 residues long. The CDR3 bases are TGTGCCAGCTCACGGGCAGGGTCGGACACTGAAGCTTTCTTT. Its translation: CASSRAGSDTEAFF. Based on the CDR3 plus reference TRBV18 and TRBJ1-1, the full variable domain is NAGVMQNPRHLVRRRGQEARLRCSPMKGHSHVYWYRQLPEEGLKFMVYLQKENIIDESGMPKERFSAEFPKEGPSILRIQQVVRGDSAAYFCASSRAGSDTEAFFGQGTRLTVV.

The rearrangement uses TRBV7-2 and TRBJ2-1; 8 bases map to TRBD2. The germline V gene has CDR1 SGHTA and CDR2 FQGNSA. CDR3 length: 15 residues. V was clipped by 5 bases and J by 8 bases; unmatched bases: 11. The CDR3: CASSPSSSGPYEQFF. DNA for the CDR3: TGTGCCAGCAGCCCCTCCTCTAGCGGGCCGTATGAGCAGTTCTTC.

The chain employs TRBV30 and TRBJ1-3; D gene unclear. This CDR3 spans 13 amino acids. Trimming removed 7 bases at V and 0 bases at J, with 10 bases between. The germline V gene encodes CDR1 GTSNPN and CDR2 SVGIG (reference sequence). As DNA, the CDR3 is TGTGCCTTGACCGTTGACTCTGGAAACACCATATATTTT. This sequence encodes CALTVDSGNTIYF.

J is TRBJ1-2 and V is TRBV6-5, with unresolved D. The ends were cut back, 2 bases at V and 2 bases at J, with 6 bases in the middle. CDR1 and CDR2 from the germline V gene are MNHEY and SVGAGI. This CDR3 region has 13 residues. CDR3 residues: CASSYGPNYGYTF. In DNA, the CDR3 is TGTGCCAGCAGTTACGGGCCCAACTATGGCTACACCTTC.

This chain joins TRBV15 and TRBJ2-6; D call uncertain. The CDR3 is made up of 16 amino acids. Germline V gene data show CDR1 as LNHNV and CDR2 as YYDKDF (reference sequence). V lost 3 bases, J lost 0 bases, and 9 bases lay in between. The CDR3 region is CATSSRPVSGANVLTF. In nucleotides, the CDR3 is TGTGCCACCAGCAGCCGCCCGGTCTCTGGGGCCAACGTCCTGACTTTC.

On this clone: Its ends do not fully match the called genes, so a read error is possible. J is TRBJ2-1 and V is TRBV10-1; D tentatively fits TRBD1 or TRBD2 (5 bases each). This CDR3 comprises 16 residues. Germline V gene sequence: CDR1 WNHNN, CDR2 SYGVQD (reference sequence). The CDR3 loop is CASSESRGRRNNEQFF. CDR3 nucleotides: TGTGCCAGCAGTGAGTCGAGGGGACGGCGAAACAATGAGCAGTTCTTC.

V usage is TRBV2 and J usage is TRBJ1-1; 7 bases agree with TRBD1. CDR3 size: 14 residues. The germline V gene encodes CDR1 SNHLY and CDR2 FYNNEI. The V segment lost 3 bases and the J segment 0 bases; nucleotides outside the gene matches: 1. The CDR3 nucleotides are TGTGCCAGCAGTGAGGGGACAGTGAACACTGAAGCTTTCTTT. Translated, it gives CASSEGTVNTEAFF.

The V and J genes are TRBV6-5 and TRBJ1-5; tentatively, D is TRBD1 (6 bases). The germline gives CDR1 MNHEY, CDR2 SVGAGI. The CDR3 covers 15 residues. V gave up 6 bases and J gave up 7 bases, with 19 bases separating them. The CDR3 is CASRRHQGPGQPQHF. In DNA form, the CDR3 reads TGTGCCAGCAGAAGACATCAGGGGCCGGGCCAGCCCCAGCATTTT.

The chain joins TRBV3-1 (or the pseudogene TRBV3-2) to TRBJ2-7; D possibly corresponds to TRBD2 (5 bases). Trimming pared 5 bases from V and 7 bases from J, leaving 9 bases between. The germline V gene encodes CDR1 LGHDT and CDR2 YNNKEL (reference sequence). The CDR3 is 11 amino acids. DNA for the CDR3: TGTGCCAGCAGCTTCCAGCGGGAGCAGTACTTC. Amino acid sequence: CASSFQREQYF.

This clone was seen more than once but under ten times. The CDR3 DNA is TGTGCCAGCAGCTTAATGGAGGACTATGGCTACACCTTC. Its protein product is CASSLMEDYGYTF. J is TRBJ1-2 and V is TRBV7-9, with D hard to call. V was shortened by 2 bases and J by 3 bases, with 7 bases between the two germline ends. This CDR3 comprises 13 residues. In germline, CDR1 is SEHNR, CDR2 FQNEAQ (reference sequence).

This clone came up once. The V and J genes are TRBV10-2 and TRBJ2-3, with 7 bases aligning to TRBD2. V dropped 7 bases and J dropped 6; count of bases not matched to a gene: 1. CDR1 and CDR2 from the germline V gene are WSHSY and SAAADI. CDR3 length: 11 residues. The DNA of the CDR3 is TGCGCCAGCACCGGGGGGGATACGCAGTATTTT. It is translated as CASTGGDTQYF.

The chain joins TRBV3-1 (or the pseudogene TRBV3-2) to TRBJ2-2, with D maybe TRBD2 (6 bases). The CDR3 runs 17 residues. The V gene's germline CDR1 is LGHDT and CDR2 YNNKEL (reference sequence). The germline V and J ends were trimmed by 1 base and 2 bases, with 14 bases remaining between them. CDR3 sequence: CASSQAGVRSNTGELFF. In nucleotides, the CDR3 is TGTGCCAGCAGCCAAGCGGGAGTGAGGTCCAACACCGGGGAGCTGTTTTTT.

Turning to this clone: Germline and junction disagree at one end, which may indicate a read error. V usage is TRBV6-1 and J usage is TRBJ1-5; D is unclear. The CDR3 extends over 12 amino acids. CDR1 is MNHNS, CDR2 SASEGT, per germline. DNA for the CDR3: TGTGCCAGCAGTCAAGCGGGTCAGCCCCAGCATTTT. Its protein is CASSQAGQPQHF.

V and J are TRBV12-3 or TRBV12-4 and TRBJ1-1; D unresolved. V was clipped by 9 bases and J by 2 bases, with 10 bases between them. CDR3 length: 12 amino acids. The CDR3 region has the DNA TGTGCCAGTATCAGCTATAACACTGAAGCTTTCTTT. Its translation is CASISYNTEAFF.

The gene calls are TRBV24-1 and TRBJ2-5; D might be TRBD2 (6 bases). Germline lookup yields CDR1 KGHDR and CDR2 SFDVKD. The CDR3 has 13 residues. V gave up 5 bases and J gave up 4 bases, with 10 bases separating them. CDR3 in DNA: TGTGCCACCAGTGGGTCGGGAGCAGAGACCCAGTACTTC. Protein: CATSGSGAETQYF.

The chain recombines TRBV5-8 with TRBJ1-3, with a possible D match to TRBD1 (5 bases). V was clipped by 0 bases and J by 5 bases, with 9 bases between them. CDR3 length: 14 residues. Germline assignment: CDR1 SGHTS and CDR2 YDEGEE. CDR3 DNA: TGTGCCAGCAGCTTGGGAGGGACTAGAAACACCATATATTTT. Its protein is CASSLGGTRNTIYF. The full variable domain, rest sourced from reference TRBV5-8 and TRBJ1-3, is EAGVTQSPTHLIKTRGQQATLRCSPISGHTSVYWYQQALGLGLQFLLWYDEGEERNRGNFPPRFSGRQFPNYSSELNVNALELEDSALYLCASSLGGTRNTIYFGEGSWLTVV.

The rearrangement joins TRBV5-1 to TRBJ1-1; 7 positions agree with TRBD1. This CDR3 has 16 amino acids. Per germline, CDR1 SGHRS and CDR2 YFSETQ. J gave up 0 bases and V 2 bases, and 7 bases lay outside the gene matches. This chain's CDR3 is CASSFISTGVNTEAFF. Written as DNA, the CDR3 is TGCGCCAGCAGCTTTATCTCCACAGGGGTGAACACTGAAGCTTTCTTT.

This chain uses TRBV28 with TRBJ1-6, with D tentatively TRBD1 (5 bases). The germline V gene encodes CDR1 MDHEN and CDR2 SYDVKM. The CDR3 runs to 17 residues. Trimming removed 5 bases at V and 4 bases at J, with 18 bases between. The CDR3 bases are TGTGCCAGCAGTCTCTGGGCAGGGCAGGCATATAATTCACCCCTCCACTTT. Protein product: CASSLWAGQAYNSPLHF. Drawing the rest from reference TRBV28 and TRBJ1-6, the complete variable domain is DVKVTQSSRYLVKRTGEKVFLECVQDMDHENMFWYRQDPGLGLRLIYFSYDVKMKEKGDIPEGYSVSREKKERFSLILESASTNQTSMYLCASSLWAGQAYNSPLHFGNGTRLTVT.

The gene calls are TRBV5-4 and TRBJ1-2, with D hard to call. Germline V gives CDR1 SGHNT, CDR2 YYREEE (reference sequence). Trimming stripped 5 bases from V and 4 bases from J, with 15 bases between. CDR3 size: 14 residues. Written as DNA, the CDR3 is TGTGCCAGCAGAGCGTCGGGGTCTAGCTATGGCTACACCTTC. This sequence encodes CASRASGSSYGYTF.